Below, 12 T cell receptor beta chains from the same sample are listed, as sequenced in a study of blood T cell repertoires in COVID-19 (dated by TCRdb to about 2020). The library was generated by the immunoSEQ multiplex PCR assay. In its TCRdb copy, this immuneACCESS table keeps in-frame sequences only and misses some clones. Where compared with another copy, unresolved V genes explain less than half of these, and the others have no known cause. For this sample the table gives some 150,000 clones, of which just under 85% were detected only once. Clones ranked in the top ten supply roughly 6.4% of the sample. Sequenced material: PBMCs or T cells enriched from blood (not recorded which). The origin of the receptors is a woman aged 40 to 50 who had recovered from COVID-19.

The genes are TRBV3-1 (or the pseudogene TRBV3-2) and TRBJ2-3; 9 nucleotides match TRBD2. V gave up 4 bases and J gave up 4 bases; unmatched junction bases: 3. The CDR3 is 14 residues long. Germline CDR1 reads LGHDT; CDR2 reads YNNKEL (reference sequence). The CDR3 DNA sequence: TGTGCCAGCAGCCTTATAGCGGGGGCAGATACGCAGTATTTT. Its translation: CASSLIAGADTQYF.

This chain uses TRBV7-9 with TRBJ1-2, with D maybe TRBD1 (6 bases). Germline CDR1 SEHNR, CDR2 FQNEAQ (reference sequence). The length of the CDR3 is 13 residues. V lost 5 bases and J lost 3, with 10 bases in between. Here the CDR3 reads CASSPDRHYGYTF. DNA of the CDR3: TGTGCCAGCAGCCCAGACAGGCACTATGGCTACACCTTC.

With respect to this clone: Other DNA variants within this sample encode the same CDR3. The chain is built from TRBV5-6 and TRBJ2-7, with 8 bases fitting TRBD1. The CDR3 covers 13 residues. The junction had 3 bases not matched to a gene; V was cut back by 4 bases and J by 3 bases. The germline CDR1 and CDR2 sequences are SGHDT and YYEEEE. The CDR3 DNA reads TGTGCCAGCAGCCCAGACAGGGGCTACGAGCAGTACTTC. Its protein is CASSPDRGYEQYF.

V and J are TRBV7-3 and TRBJ1-5; 7 nucleotides agree with TRBD1. The CDR3 extends over 14 amino acids. The trim removed 3 bases at V and 7 bases at J, leaving 6 bases unmatched. Germline CDR1 is SGHTA and CDR2 is FQGTGA. CDR3 loop: CASSLTGRWQPQHF. CDR3 DNA sequence: TGTGCCAGCAGCTTGACAGGGCGTTGGCAGCCCCAGCATTTT.

The chain recombines TRBV19 with TRBJ2-1, with D possibly TRBD2 on 6 matching bases. The ends were cut back, 3 bases at V and 5 bases at J, with 20 bases in the middle. CDR3 length: 17 residues. Germline values: CDR1 LNHDA, CDR2 SQIVND (reference sequence). This CDR3 is CASSIGPPGDLHNEQFF. As DNA, the CDR3 is TGTGCCAGTAGTATTGGTCCCCCGGGGGACCTTCACAATGAGCAGTTCTTC.

This chain links TRBV9 with TRBJ1-6; 9 bases are shared with TRBD1. Germline V gives CDR1 SGDLS, CDR2 YYNGEE. CDR3 length: 15 residues. Trimming at V came to 3 bases and at J to 10 bases, leaving 8 bases not matched to a gene. CDR3 sequence (DNA): TGTGCCAGCAGCGCGGGACAGGGTCCGGGATCACCCCTCCACTTT. This translates into CASSAGQGPGSPLHF.

The V gene is TRBV19, the J gene TRBJ1-1; TRBD1 aligns across 7 bases. The junction had 4 bases not matched to a gene; V was cut back by 5 bases and J by 7 bases. The CDR3 spans 12 residues. Germline assignment: CDR1 LNHDA and CDR2 SQIVND (reference sequence). CDR3 sequence (DNA): TGTGCCAGTAGTCCTCGGGACAGTGAAGCTTTCTTT. Encoded protein: CASSPRDSEAFF.

V and J are TRBV29-1 and TRBJ2-3; D unresolved. CDR1 and CDR2 (germline): SQVTM, ANQGSEA. The CDR3 runs to 13 residues. V was clipped by 1 base and J by 0 bases, with 5 bases between them. DNA of the CDR3: TGCAGCGTTGAAGGGCAGAGCACAGATACGCAGTATTTT. Protein: CSVEGQSTDTQYF.

The chain is built from TRBV19 and TRBJ2-3; D remains unclear. The V end was cut by 5 bases, the J end by 2 bases, with 8 bases between. The CDR3 extends over 13 amino acids. Germline CDR1 and CDR2: LNHDA and SQIVND (reference sequence). The CDR3: CASSVTATDTQYF. DNA of the CDR3: TGTGCCAGTAGTGTGACTGCCACAGATACGCAGTATTTT.

The chain is built from TRBV12-5 and TRBJ1-1; maybe TRBD1 (5 bases). CDR1 and CDR2 from the germline V gene are LGHNT and FRNRAP. Trimming pared 6 bases from V and 5 bases from J, leaving 10 bases between. This CDR3 is built from 12 residues. The CDR3 region is CASGPKGTEAFF. CDR3 sequence (DNA): TGTGCTAGTGGCCCCAAGGGGACTGAAGCTTTCTTT.

The chain recombines TRBV19 with TRBJ1-2, with TRBD1 identical over 11 bases. This CDR3 has 15 amino acids. Germline V lookup: CDR1 LNHDA, CDR2 SQIVND (reference sequence). With 7 bases clipped from V and 4 bases from J, the junction kept 8 bases outside the gene matches. CDR3 nucleotide sequence: TGTGCCAGTATCCCCCGGGACAGGGGGGGCTATGGCTACACCTTC. Encoded protein: CASIPRDRGGYGYTF.

The chain combines TRBV13 with TRBJ1-2; D is perhaps TRBD1 (5 bases). The germline V gene encodes CDR1 PRHDT and CDR2 FYEKMQ (reference sequence). There are 13 residues in the CDR3. V was pared by 4 bases and J by 6 bases, with 12 bases between. The DNA for the CDR3 is TGTGCCAGCAGCTCACAGGCGCCCAATGGCTACACCTTC. It is translated as CASSSQAPNGYTF.